The clone carrying this T cell receptor (beta chain) appeared once. Germline-derived CDR1 and CDR2 are MNHNY and SVGAGI (reference sequence). The CDR3 runs 15 residues. The ends were cut back, 4 bases at V and 0 bases at J, with 10 bases in the middle. The data stem from a study of blood T cell repertoires in COVID-19. Across the study: The United States, Italy and Spain supplied acute and convalescent COVID-19 samples. In each case, the material was cDNA or gDNA derived from T cells, B-cell-depleted T cells, or PBMCs.

As originally analysed: Amplifying reference gene primers gave estimates of nucleated cell counts. Measured with immunoSEQ multiplex PCR; TCRdb has only the in-frame clones, and not every one. V and J calls plus clone size are reproduced from that table; the DNA served to infer D and trimming. The sample has around 25,000 clones; 80% to 90% are singletons. The receptor was derived from an older man with acute or convalescent COVID-19. The material sequenced was peripheral blood. This chain joins TRBV6-6 and TRBJ2-4; D perhaps matches TRBD1 (6 bases). The CDR3 region has the DNA TGTGCCAGCAGTTCGACAGGATTAGCCAAAAACATTCAGTACTTC. Translated, it gives CASSSTGLAKNIQYF.